This is a list of T cell receptor beta chains from one sample in a study of cytomegalovirus exposure and HLA in healthy donors. Produced via immunoSEQ multiplex PCR; TCRdb's table is partial and in-frame only. The repertoire includes over 150,000 clones, around 84% of them detected once, and around 2.1% sits in the top ten. Sequencing input: PBMCs. Every receptor here comes from a human donor in good health. Both conserved end residues are part of each CDR3. The order of the fields is CDR3 length, J gene, D gene, V gene, clone size, CDR3 DNA, CDR3 protein. The D gene is left open where the match is weak. Where a row states a size, it is once, few, many or the class of an expanded clone; other rows omit it.

>16|TRBJ1-2|TRBD1|TRBV5-1|.
TGCGCCAGCAGCCTAAGGGGACAGGGGGATTACTATGGCTACACCTTC
CASSLRGQGDYYGYTF
>15|TRBJ1-1|TRBD1|TRBV6-5|.
TGTGCCAGCAGAGCGACAGGGGTCATGAACACTGAAGCTTTCTTT
CASRATGVMNTEAFF
>17|TRBJ1-5|TRBD1|TRBV19|.
TGTGCCAGTAGTAAAACCGGGACAGGGAGAAGGTTGCAGCCCCAGCATTTT
CASSKTGTGRRLQPQHF
>14|TRBJ2-3|.|TRBV19|.
TGTGCCAGTATCTCATCCTCACGGGCAGATACGCAGTATTTT
CASISSSRADTQYF
>15|TRBJ1-2|TRBD1|TRBV19|.
TGTGCCAGTAGTATGGGGGACAGGGTGTTCATTGGCTACACCTTC
CASSMGDRVFIGYTF
>13|TRBJ2-1|TRBD2|TRBV9|.
TGTGCCAGCAGGCGACTAGCGGATAATGAGCAGTTCTTC
CASRRLADNEQFF
>14|TRBJ1-1|.|TRBV7-2|.
TGTGCCAGCAGCTTAGGCAGACTTAACACTGAAGCTTTCTTT
CASSLGRLNTEAFF
>14|TRBJ1-4|.|TRBV6-1|once
TGTGCCAGCAGTTCCAGGGAGGTGAATGAAAAACTGTTTTTT
CASSSREVNEKLFF
>16|TRBJ1-2|.|TRBV30|.
TGTGCCTGGAGTGTTGCAAGGAGGGGTGTGGGCTATGGCTACACCTTC
CAWSVARRGVGYGYTF
>17|TRBJ2-1|TRBD2|TRBV7-6|.
TGTGCCAGCAGCTTATATCTAGCGGGGGTGGCCTACAATGAGCAGTTCTTC
CASSLYLAGVAYNEQFF